The present T cell receptor (beta chain) was sequenced within a study of glioma-infiltrating T cells (dated by TCRdb to about 2016). Study-wide context: TCR alpha- and beta-chain repertoires were sequenced from glioma tissue, non-neoplastic brain tissue and matched peripheral blood mononuclear cells. To measure how far tissue and blood T-cell populations diverged, each tissue-infiltrating repertoire was compared against the peripheral blood repertoire of the same patient. The paired cohort comprised three low-grade glioma patients, about eight primary glioblastoma patients and three non-glioma patients contributing non-neoplastic brain tissue.

TCR alpha and beta CDR3 regions were amplified with the iRepertoire nested amplicon-rescue multiplex PCR (arm-PCR) platform from RNA. The input for one-step reverse transcription and amplification was roughly 100-400 ng of tissue mRNA or PBMC total RNA. After bead purification, a secondary multiplex PCR added Illumina adapters, and libraries were gel-purified between 200 and 400 bp. Internal 6-nucleotide barcodes were carried by the libraries and were used for demultiplexing. Sequencing of the libraries was done on an Illumina MiSeq using 2x220 or 2x250 nucleotide paired-end reads. The source study handled its data this way. Paired reads were merged using FLASH 1.2.11 and were aligned to the GRCh37 human genome using BWA-MEM, after which TRA and TRB reads were extracted. For V and J assignment, an IMGT-derived reference of cassette sequences and CDR3 motifs that included pseudogenes was used. Reads were translated in three frames, and productive CDR3s were defined as those with a C...FGXG motif and no stop codons. A clonotype was defined as a unique combination of a V-J cassette pair and a CDR3 amino acid sequence. Hamming distance filtering was applied to reads, with thresholds set by the sequence error rate of each sample in mapped regions. The public reads were reprocessed in TCRdb via fastp at Q25 and MiXCR, keeping in-frame beta chains. Rows are combined by CDR3 protein, so each entry shows the most common genes and DNA. The V and J calls follow TCRdb's processing rather than the paper's. A total of some 160,000 distinct CDR3 sequences appear in this sample, around 40% of them only once. The ten largest clones add up to roughly 5.5% of the sample.

What the study reported, not specific to this receptor: In non-neoplastic patients, VJ-independent divergence between tissue and blood fell below expectation, whereas in all gliomas, and especially in low-grade gliomas, the divergence rose above expectation. Small numbers underpinned the group comparisons: eight glioblastoma patients, three low-grade glioma patients and three non-neoplastic patients. Very few CDR3 sequences were shared between tissue and blood, attributed to high CDR3 diversity and limited sampling.

This clonotype was seen a few times. The specificity of this receptor is unknown. The sample holds no much larger clone one base away, and base qualities are not on file. Its CDR3 holds 16 amino acids, cysteine through phenylalanine. Of all the DNA, just the CDR3 is kept, 48 bases in frame from base 1. For CDR1 and CDR2, the germline V gene lists MNHNS and SASEGT. V was cut back by 1 base and J by 0 bases, leaving a gap of 7 bases between them. Here the chain combines TRBV6-1 and TRBJ2-6, with the D gene call left open. The TCR sequence derives from a human donor with low-grade glioma or glioblastoma, undergoing nonglioma brain surgery, or in good health (not recorded which). Sequencing input: glioma tissue, nonneoplastic brain tissue, or PBMCs (not recorded which). The DNA sequence is TGTGCCAGCAGTGAAGAACAGTTCTCTGGGGCCAACGTCCTGACTTTC. Its amino acids are CASSEEQFSGANVLTF.